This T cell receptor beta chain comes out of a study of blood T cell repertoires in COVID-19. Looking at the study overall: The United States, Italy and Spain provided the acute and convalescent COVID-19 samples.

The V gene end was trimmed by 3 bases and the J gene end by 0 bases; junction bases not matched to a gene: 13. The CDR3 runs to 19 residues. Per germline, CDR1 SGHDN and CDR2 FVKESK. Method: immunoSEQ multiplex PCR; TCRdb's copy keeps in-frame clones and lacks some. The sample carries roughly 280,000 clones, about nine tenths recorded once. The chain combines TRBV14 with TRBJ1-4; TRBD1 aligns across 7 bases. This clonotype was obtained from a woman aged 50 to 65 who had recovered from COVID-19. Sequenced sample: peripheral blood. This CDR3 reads CASSHGQVLPLATNEKLFF. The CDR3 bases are TGTGCCAGCAGCCACGGACAGGTTCTACCATTAGCAACTAATGAAAAACTGTTTTTT.